This T cell receptor beta chain was captured in a study of blood T cell repertoires in COVID-19. At the level of the study: T cells, B-cell-depleted T cells, or PBMCs supplied cDNA or gDNA.

Only in-frame clones appear in the TCRdb table, and some are missing; sequencing was by immunoSEQ multiplex PCR. The sample contains roughly 150,000 clones, 70% to 90% of which appear only once. A Seattle source enrolled patients during active infection and followed them longitudinally. CDR1 and CDR2 (germline): LGHDT, YNNKEL (reference sequence). V shed 4 bases and J shed 2 bases, with 19 bases lying between them. The CDR3 consists of 17 residues. Sequencing was performed on peripheral blood. The V and J genes are TRBV3-1 (or the pseudogene TRBV3-2) and TRBJ2-3; D is undetermined. The sequence was obtained from a woman older than 75 with COVID-19, enrolled during active disease. The DNA of the CDR3 is TGTGCCAGCAGCCTGCTCCCCCTGACTGGAACCACAGATACGCAGTATTTT. As protein: CASSLLPLTGTTDTQYF.